A selection of T cell receptor beta chains follows, all from one sample in a study of cytomegalovirus exposure and HLA in healthy donors. Here immunoSEQ multiplex PCR was the method, and the copy in TCRdb shows in-frame clones only, minus some. This table has 90,000 to 120,000 clones, 75% to 85% appearing once. Input material: PBMCs. The receptor source for this set is a female donor in good health and CMV-seropositive. The CDR3 runs from the conserved cysteine through the conserved F or W. The D gene is left open where the match is weak. The listing skips clone size in some rows; elsewhere it reads once, few, many or a size class.

j_gene,v_gene,d_gene,abundance,CDR3aa,CDR3nt
TRBJ2-2,TRBV4-3,TRBD2,once,CASSQTSGAYANTGELFF,TGCGCCAGCAGCCAGACTAGCGGGGCCTATGCGAACACCGGGGAGCTGTTTTTT
TRBJ1-4,TRBV30,TRBD1,-,CAWRVSGGEKLFF,TGTGCCTGGAGAGTCTCAGGGGGGGAAAAACTGTTTTTT
TRBJ2-2,TRBV6-5,-,few,CASSRQGWGPELFF,TGTGCCAGCAGTCGCCAGGGGTGGGGTCCTGAGCTGTTTTTT
TRBJ1-2,TRBV20-1,-,-,CSARQNGYTF,TGCAGTGCTAGGCAGAATGGCTACACCTTC
TRBJ2-2,TRBV10-2,TRBD1,-,CASRTGGGTGELFF,TGCGCCAGCAGGACAGGGGGAGGGACCGGGGAGCTGTTTTTT
TRBJ1-2,TRBV6-1,TRBD1,-,CASSETGDYGYTF,TGTGCCAGCAGTGAAACAGGGGACTATGGCTACACCTTC
TRBJ2-2,TRBV5-1,TRBD1,-,CASSLRGADRGFTGELFF,TGCGCCAGCAGCTTGAGGGGAGCGGACAGGGGGTTCACCGGGGAGCTGTTTTTT
TRBJ2-3,TRBV9,-,-,CASSARFQATTDTQYF,TGTGCCAGCAGCGCGCGCTTCCAGGCCACGACAGATACGCAGTATTTT
TRBJ2-2,TRBV27,TRBD2,-,CASSTLLASGRFGGELFF,TGTGCCAGCAGTACCCTCCTAGCTAGCGGGAGATTCGGCGGGGAGCTGTTTTTT
TRBJ2-3,TRBV11-3,TRBD1,-,CAGSLGQGATDTQYF,TGTGCCGGCAGCTTAGGACAGGGTGCTACAGATACGCAGTATTTT
TRBJ2-3,TRBV4-1,-,few,CASSQGSGPSTDTQYF,TGCGCCAGCAGCCAAGGCAGCGGACCTAGCACAGATACGCAGTATTTT
TRBJ1-5,TRBV30,-,-,CAWSTQGYQPQHF,TGTGCCTGGAGTACGCAGGGATATCAGCCCCAGCATTTT
TRBJ1-1,TRBV5-1,TRBD1,-,CASSSDRVVTNTEAFF,TGCGCCAGCAGCTCTGACAGGGTCGTTACGAACACTGAAGCTTTCTTT
TRBJ1-1,TRBV6-6,-,-,CASSTGFRTEAFF,TGTGCCAGCAGTACAGGGTTTCGGACTGAAGCTTTCTTT
TRBJ2-3,TRBV27,TRBD2,-,CASSLSAGGPQAQYF,TGTGCCAGCAGTTTATCAGCGGGGGGGCCACAAGCGCAGTATTTT
TRBJ2-4,TRBV18,TRBD1,-,CASSTSGGAKNIQYF,TGTGCCAGCTCAACCTCAGGGGGCGCCAAAAACATTCAGTACTTC
TRBJ2-1,TRBV25-1,TRBD2,-,CATRGLAGNEQFF,TGTGCCACTCGCGGACTAGCGGGCAATGAGCAGTTCTTC
TRBJ2-3,TRBV5-1,TRBD1,-,CASSRPGQGGTDTQYF,TGCGCCAGCAGTCGTCCGGGACAGGGGGGCACAGATACGCAGTATTTT
TRBJ2-7,TRBV2,-,-,CASSPTWYEQYF,TGTGCCAGCAGCCCAACATGGTACGAGCAGTACTTC
TRBJ2-3,TRBV6-4,-,-,CASSDTLGGGTDTQYF,TGTGCCAGCAGTGACACGCTCGGCGGGGGCACAGATACGCAGTATTTT
TRBJ1-5,TRBV7-8,-,-,CASSVRWRESNQPQHF,TGTGCCAGCAGCGTCCGGTGGAGGGAGAGCAATCAGCCCCAGCATTTT
TRBJ1-1,TRBV12-5,TRBD1,-,CASGSDRAGFTAFF,TGTGCTAGTGGTTCGGACAGGGCCGGGTTTACGGCTTTCTTT
TRBJ1-2,TRBV6-1,TRBD1,-,CASSVGQGYGYTF,TGTGCCAGCAGTGTGGGACAGGGGTATGGCTACACCTTC
TRBJ2-7,TRBV4-1,-,few,CASSQDGTSAYEQYF,TGCGCCAGCAGCCAAGATGGGACTTCTGCCTACGAGCAGTACTTC
TRBJ2-1,TRBV7-2,-,-,CASSARGASSYNEQFF,TGTGCCAGCAGCGCCCGCGGGGCAAGCTCCTACAATGAGCAGTTCTTC
TRBJ2-7,TRBV9,-,-,CASSVGVRLSAEQYF,TGTGCCAGCAGCGTAGGGGTTAGACTGTCCGCCGAGCAGTACTTC
TRBJ2-7,TRBV2,-,-,CASSEAWQGAASSYEQYF,TGTGCCAGCAGTGAAGCGTGGCAGGGCGCCGCCTCCTCCTACGAGCAGTACTTC
TRBJ2-7,TRBV18,-,few,CASSPQGAGYEQYF,TGTGCCAGCTCACCACAGGGGGCGGGATACGAGCAGTACTTC
TRBJ2-3,TRBV9,TRBD2,few,CASSGTSGGGDTQYF,TGTGCCAGCAGCGGGACTAGCGGGGGTGGAGATACGCAGTATTTT
TRBJ2-7,TRBV2,-,-,CASRAGAGYYEQYF,TGTGCCAGCAGGGCAGGGGCCGGGTACTACGAGCAGTACTTC
TRBJ1-1,TRBV10-1,-,-,CASSERGIGQGTEAFF,TGCGCCAGCAGTGAGAGGGGGATTGGGCAGGGGACTGAAGCTTTCTTT
TRBJ2-3,TRBV7-2,-,-,CASSLGGLRTQYF,TGTGCCAGCAGCTTAGGGGGACTCCGTACGCAGTATTTT
TRBJ2-7,TRBV5-4,TRBD2,-,CASSLGLAGPTYEQYF,TGTGCCAGCAGCCTAGGACTAGCGGGACCCACCTACGAGCAGTACTTC
TRBJ2-6,TRBV5-1,-,-,CASSLLQGGANVLTF,TGCGCCAGCAGTCTCCTCCAGGGAGGGGCCAACGTCCTGACTTTC
TRBJ1-2,TRBV5-4,TRBD1,once,CASSLTGGSKGYTF,TGTGCCAGCAGCTTAACAGGGGGGTCGAAGGGCTACACCTTC
TRBJ2-1,TRBV4-2,TRBD1,few,CASSLNQGASYNEQFF,TGTGCCAGCAGCTTAAACCAGGGGGCGTCCTACAATGAGCAGTTCTTC
TRBJ2-3,TRBV2,TRBD2,once,CASSERGRGTDTQYF,TGTGCCAGCAGTGAACGCGGGAGAGGCACAGATACGCAGTATTTT
TRBJ2-5,TRBV7-9,TRBD2,-,CSSSLGTSGTRETQYF,TGTTCCAGCAGCCTAGGGACTAGCGGGACAAGGGAGACCCAGTACTTC
TRBJ1-1,TRBV6-6,TRBD1,-,CASSYSLQGYTEAFF,TGTGCCAGCAGTTACTCCTTACAGGGGTACACTGAAGCTTTCTTT